What follows are 29 T cell receptor beta chains derived from one specimen sequenced in a study of cytomegalovirus exposure and HLA in healthy donors. With 60 Vbeta and 13 Jbeta primers, the PCR was carried out. Assay used: immunoSEQ multiplex PCR; TCRdb lists only in-frame clones, some missing. Found here are roughly 120,000 clones, approximately 80% of them singletons; the top ten hold more than 1.4%. The sequenced sample was PBMCs. Receptor source: a woman aged 18-35 years in good health and CMV-seronegative.

The rearrangement joins TRBV20-1 to TRBJ2-3, with TRBD2 identical over 9 bases. Germline CDR1 DFQATT, CDR2 SNEGSKA (reference sequence). The CDR3 loop spans 11 amino acids. Losses at the gene ends were 5 bases for V and 14 bases for J; bases not matched to a gene: 8. The CDR3 DNA follows: TGCAGTGCTTGGGGACTAGCAGATCGGTATTTT. Translating gives CSAWGLADRYF.

A few counts support this clone. At one boundary the junction diverges from the germline segment, which might be a read error. This chain uses TRBV4-3 with TRBJ1-2; D is unclear. CDR1 LGHNA and CDR2 YSLEER come from the germline V gene. This CDR3 has 18 amino acids. CDR3 loop: CASSQEGFQAYMNHRPIF. CDR3 bases: TGCGCCAGCAGCCAAGAAGGCTTCCAGGCATATATGAACCACCGTCCCATCTTC.

The J gene is TRBJ1-5, the V gene TRBV5-6; D possibly corresponds to TRBD1 (6 bases). V lost 3 bases, J lost 1 base, and 14 bases lay in between. This CDR3 region has 16 residues. Per germline, CDR1 SGHDT and CDR2 YYEEEE. Written as DNA, the CDR3 is TGTGCCAGCAGCTACGAGGGGGAAGGGAGCAATCAGCCCCAGCATTTT. As protein: CASSYEGEGSNQPQHF.

This clone was seen a single time. This rearrangement joins TRBV5-6 to TRBJ2-7; D is uncertain. The germline CDR1 and CDR2 sequences are SGHDT and YYEEEE. Trimming left V 2 bases short and J 3 bases short, with 18 bases between. The CDR3 is 16 residues long. The CDR3 DNA reads as TGTGCCAGCAGCTTTCGTCGGCAACTACCGATCTACGAGCAGTACTTC. It yields the protein CASSFRRQLPIYEQYF. Full variable domain (outside the CDR3, taken from reference TRBV5-6 and TRBJ2-7): DAGVTQSPTHLIKTRGQQVTLRCSPKSGHDTVSWYQQALGQGPQFIFQYYEEEERQRGNFPDRFSGHQFPNYSSELNVNALLLGDSALYLCASSFRRQLPIYEQYFGPGTRLTVT.

This rearrangement joins TRBV6-5 to TRBJ2-7; 8 bases map to TRBD2. The germline gives CDR1 MNHEY, CDR2 SVGAGI. The length of the CDR3 is 12 residues. V lost 7 bases and J lost 7; bases outside the gene matches: 6. The CDR3 loop reads CASTTPGGEQYF. CDR3 sequence (DNA): TGTGCCAGCACCACCCCGGGGGGGGAGCAGTACTTC.

The chain combines TRBV4-3 with TRBJ1-2; D unresolved. The CDR3 is 13 residues long. From germline, CDR1 is LGHNA and CDR2 YSLEER. V dropped 2 bases and J dropped 5 bases, with 9 bases sitting between them. This CDR3 is CASSQRGSYGYTF. CDR3 nucleotides: TGCGCCAGCAGCCAAAGAGGATCGTATGGCTACACCTTC.

The chain couples TRBV5-1 to TRBJ2-2; unclear D gene. Looked up from germline, CDR1 is SGHRS and CDR2 is YFSETQ. The CDR3 is 15 residues long. Deletions cut 2 bases from V and 3 bases from J, with 11 bases between. The CDR3 DNA reads TGCGCCAGCAGCTTCCAGGCTTTAGACACCGGGGAGCTGTTTTTT. This sequence encodes CASSFQALDTGELFF.

This clone turned up a few times. The chain is built from TRBV27 and TRBJ1-2; 9 nucleotides agree with TRBD1. The germline V gene encodes CDR1 MNHEY and CDR2 SMNVEV (reference sequence). This CDR3 spans 14 amino acids. The ends lost 0 bases at V and 7 bases at J; junction bases unmatched: 3. This CDR3 reads CASSLSGQGTGYTF. CDR3 in DNA: TGTGCCAGCAGTTTATCAGGACAGGGGACTGGCTACACCTTC.

The V call is TRBV25-1, the J call TRBJ2-3; 16 nucleotides align to TRBD2. The CDR3 consists of 18 residues. Germline V gene data show CDR1 as MGHDK and CDR2 as SYGVNS. V shed 2 bases, J shed 2 bases, and the junction held 4 bases outside the gene matches. CDR3 DNA: TGTGCCAGCAGTGAAAGGGGGACTAGCGGGGGGGCCACAGATACGCAGTATTTT. This codes for CASSERGTSGGATDTQYF.

The gene calls are TRBV5-1 and TRBJ1-3; TRBD1 aligns across 8 bases. Germline lookup yields CDR1 SGHRS and CDR2 YFSETQ. Unmatched junction bases numbered 7, after V lost 4 bases and J lost 1 base. The length of the CDR3 is 16 residues. The CDR3 DNA is TGCGCCAGCAGCGCAGGGGGCATTAGTTCTGGAAACACCATATATTTT. Its protein is CASSAGGISSGNTIYF.

As regards this clone: One junction end does not reproduce the germline sequence, and a read error may be involved. The rearrangement joins TRBV7-9 to TRBJ1-2; the D gene is possibly TRBD1 (5 bases). CDR1 is SEHNR, CDR2 FQNEAQ, per germline (reference sequence). There are 17 residues in the CDR3. The CDR3 region has the DNA TGTTCCAGCAGTCGCAGCGCCGGGGGATGGGATAACTATGGCTACACCTTC. Protein: CSSSRSAGGWDNYGYTF.

J is TRBJ2-1 and V is TRBV11-3; perhaps TRBD2 as D (5 bases). Germline CDR1 SGHNT, CDR2 YENEEA. The CDR3 spans 14 residues. The germline V and J ends were trimmed by 8 bases and 7 bases, with 18 bases remaining between them. This CDR3 reads CASSRGAEMNEQFF. The CDR3 DNA follows: TGTGCCAGCTCACGGGGAGCGGAGATGAATGAGCAGTTCTTC.

The chain has TRBV2 and TRBJ2-7; tentative D call: TRBD1 (5 bases). Trimming shortened V by 8 bases and J by 4 bases, and 15 bases separated the two germline ends. The CDR3 runs to 13 residues. Germline CDR1 and CDR2: SNHLY and FYNNEI. The CDR3 sequence is CASGPQGKYEQYF. DNA of the CDR3: TGTGCCAGCGGTCCCCAGGGAAAATACGAGCAGTACTTC.

The chain recombines TRBV4-1 with TRBJ1-1; TRBD1 aligns across 11 bases. Per the germline V gene, CDR1 is MGHRA and CDR2 is YSYEKL. The CDR3 is 16 amino acids. The ends lost 2 bases at V and 1 base at J; junction bases unmatched: 3. The DNA of the CDR3 is TGCGCCAGCAGCCAACCTGGGACAGGGGGGAACACTGAAGCTTTCTTT. This codes for CASSQPGTGGNTEAFF.

The chain combines TRBV7-9 with TRBJ2-3; D possibly corresponds to TRBD2 (5 bases). Germline V lookup: CDR1 SEHNR, CDR2 FQNEAQ (reference sequence). Trimming shortened V by 5 bases and J by 1 base, and 7 bases separated the two germline ends. The CDR3 is 13 amino acids. CDR3 sequence: CASSPRGTDTQYF. The CDR3 DNA reads TGTGCCAGCAGCCCGCGGGGCACAGATACGCAGTATTTT.

Only one count was recorded for this clone. The chain links TRBV28 to TRBJ1-5, with no clear D. With 2 bases removed from V and 0 bases from J, the gap between germline ends came to 8 bases. The length of the CDR3 is 15 residues. In germline, CDR1 is MDHEN, CDR2 SYDVKM. CDR3 in DNA: TGTGCCAGCAGTTTACAAGAGTATAGCAATCAGCCCCAGCATTTT. It encodes CASSLQEYSNQPQHF.

The CDR3 region has the DNA TGTGCCAGCAGGTCGTCGGGACACAGCAATCAGCCCCAGCATTTT. It specifies CASRSSGHSNQPQHF. The V and J genes are TRBV2 and TRBJ1-5, with a weak D call TRBD1 (6 bases). The V gene lost 6 bases and the J gene lost 1 base, with 13 bases spanning the gap. Germline lookup yields CDR1 SNHLY and CDR2 FYNNEI. CDR3 length: 15 residues.

CDR3 sequence: CASSPTGTGANVLTF. In DNA, the CDR3 is TGTGCCAGCAGCCCCACAGGAACTGGGGCCAACGTCCTGACTTTC. The V and J genes are TRBV5-6 and TRBJ2-6; weak D call: TRBD1 (5 bases). Germline V gene data show CDR1 as SGHDT and CDR2 as YYEEEE. The germline V and J ends were trimmed by 4 bases and 2 bases, with 10 bases remaining between them. The CDR3 is made up of 15 amino acids.

The chain links TRBV5-4 to TRBJ2-5, with 15 bases lining up with TRBD2. This CDR3 region has 16 residues. V lost 3 bases to trimming and J lost 3 bases; unmatched junction nucleotides: 3. Per germline, CDR1 SGHNT and CDR2 YYREEE (reference sequence). The CDR3 DNA sequence: TGTGCCAGCAGCTGGGGACTAGCGGGGGGTAAAGAGACCCAGTACTTC. Translated, it gives CASSWGLAGGKETQYF.

The rearrangement joins TRBV6-4 to TRBJ2-7; perhaps TRBD2 as D (5 bases). The CDR3 spans 14 residues. V lost 11 bases and J lost 3, with 20 bases in between. Germline V gives CDR1 MRHNA, CDR2 SNTAGT. DNA for the CDR3: TGTGCCCCTATCGGCGGTCTAGCTCACTACGAGCAGTACTTC. This encodes CAPIGGLAHYEQYF.

This rearrangement joins TRBV7-6 to TRBJ2-7, with TRBD2 identical over 7 bases. The germline gives CDR1 SGHVS, CDR2 FNYEAQ. The CDR3 contains 15 residues. The V gene end was trimmed by 3 bases and the J gene end by 5 bases; junction bases not matched to a gene: 10. The CDR3 spells CASSFDLGRDDEQYF. In nucleotides, the CDR3 is TGTGCCAGCAGCTTTGATCTGGGGAGGGACGACGAGCAGTACTTC. Together with reference TRBV7-6 and TRBJ2-7, the CDR3 gives the full variable domain: GAGVSQSPRYKVTKRGQDVALRCDPISGHVSLYWYRQALGQGPEFLTYFNYEAQQDKSGLPNDRFSAERPEGSISTLTIQRTEQRDSAMYRCASSFDLGRDDEQYFGPGTRLTVT.

This clone appeared once. The chain employs TRBV4-2 and TRBJ2-1; D is unclear. The CDR3 is 14 amino acids. Trimming removed 0 bases at V and 8 bases at J, with 11 bases between. CDR1 is LGHNA, CDR2 YNFKEQ, per germline. The CDR3 sequence is CASSQDRGLDEQFF. For the CDR3, the DNA is TGTGCCAGCAGCCAAGATCGAGGTTTGGATGAGCAGTTCTTC.

Worth noting for this clone: Other DNA sequences of this sample code for an identical CDR3. The rearrangement links TRBV5-1 to TRBJ1-1; 12 nucleotides agree with TRBD1. The CDR3 is made up of 14 amino acids. From germline, CDR1 is SGHRS and CDR2 YFSETQ. V shed 3 bases, J shed 4 bases, and the junction held 1 base outside the gene matches. The DNA for the CDR3 is TGCGCCAGCAGCTGGGGACAGGGGGCCACTGAAGCTTTCTTT. This encodes CASSWGQGATEAFF.

The V and J genes are TRBV13 and TRBJ2-7; 8 nucleotides align to TRBD1. With V trimmed by 5 bases and J by 5 bases, 5 bases remained unmatched. Germline loops: CDR1 PRHDT, CDR2 FYEKMQ (reference sequence). The length of the CDR3 is 13 residues. CDR3 sequence (DNA): TGTGCCAGCAGCCCTGGACAGGGTAACGAGCAGTACTTC. Its translation is CASSPGQGNEQYF.

The chain carries TRBV30 and TRBJ1-2, with a possible D match to TRBD1 (6 bases). Looked up from germline, CDR1 is GTSNPN and CDR2 is SVGIG (reference sequence). CDR3 size: 12 residues. Trimming shortened V by 2 bases and J by 8 bases, and 12 bases separated the two germline ends. The CDR3 protein is CAWSPGGHGYTF. DNA for the CDR3: TGTGCCTGGAGTCCCGGGGGGCACGGCTACACCTTC. The complete variable domain, with remaining parts taken from reference TRBV30 and TRBJ1-2, reads SQTIHQWPATLVQPVGSPLSLECTVEGTSNPNLYWYRQAAGRGLQLLFYSVGIGQISSEVPQNLSASRPQDRQFILSSKKLLLSDSGFYLCAWSPGGHGYTFGSGTRLTVV.

This chain joins TRBV9 and TRBJ2-3; 9 positions match TRBD2. V lost 4 bases, J lost 5 bases, and 8 bases stayed unmatched. In germline, CDR1 is SGDLS, CDR2 YYNGEE. This CDR3 spans 15 amino acids. CDR3 loop: CASSPRSGGIDTQYF. For the CDR3, the DNA is TGTGCCAGCAGCCCTCGTAGCGGGGGAATAGATACGCAGTATTTT.

The gene calls are TRBV19 and TRBJ2-2; 7 bases line up with TRBD2. The CDR3 sequence is 16 residues long. The trim removed 1 base at V and 0 bases at J, leaving 2 bases unmatched. Germline V gene sequence: CDR1 LNHDA, CDR2 SQIVND (reference sequence). CDR3 DNA sequence: TGTGCCAGTAGTATAGTTGGGGGGGCGAACACCGGGGAGCTGTTTTTT. Its translation: CASSIVGGANTGELFF.

This clone was seen a few times. CDR3 region: CASSPGPGGNIQYF. The CDR3 region has the DNA TGTGCCAGCAGCCCGGGACCGGGAGGAAACATTCAGTACTTC. The chain carries TRBV11-3 and TRBJ2-4, with 7 bases fitting TRBD2. With V trimmed by 5 bases and J by 6 bases, 7 bases remained unmatched. The CDR3 is made up of 14 amino acids. The germline V gene has CDR1 SGHNT and CDR2 YENEEA.

V gene TRBV18 combines with J gene TRBJ2-6, with 7 bases that match TRBD1. J was trimmed by 2 bases and V by 3 bases; bases with no gene match: 1. The germline V gene encodes CDR1 KGHSH and CDR2 LQKENI. This CDR3 has 15 residues. For the CDR3, the DNA is TGTGCCAGCTCACCTGACAGGGCTGGGGCCAACGTCCTGACTTTC. This sequence encodes CASSPDRAGANVLTF.